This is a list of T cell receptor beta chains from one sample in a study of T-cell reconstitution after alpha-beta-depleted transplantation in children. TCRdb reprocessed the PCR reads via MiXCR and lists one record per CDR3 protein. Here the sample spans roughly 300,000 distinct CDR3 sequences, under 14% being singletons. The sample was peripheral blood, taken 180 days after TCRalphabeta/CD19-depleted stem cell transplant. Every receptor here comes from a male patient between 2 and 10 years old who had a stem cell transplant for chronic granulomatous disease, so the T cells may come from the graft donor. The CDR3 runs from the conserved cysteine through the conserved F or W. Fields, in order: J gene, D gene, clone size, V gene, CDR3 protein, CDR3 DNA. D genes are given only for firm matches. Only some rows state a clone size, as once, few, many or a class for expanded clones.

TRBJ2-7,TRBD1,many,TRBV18,CASSQGQGWYEQYF,TGTGCCAGCTCACAGGGACAGGGGTGGTACGAGCAGTACTTC
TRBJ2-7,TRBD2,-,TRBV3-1,CASSQVLAGSYEQYF,TGTGCCAGCAGCCAAGTTCTAGCGGGGAGCTACGAGCAGTACTTC
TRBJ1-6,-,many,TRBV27,CASSLAGLIKNSPLHF,TGTGCCAGCAGTTTGGCGGGACTAATTAAGAATTCACCCCTCCACTTT
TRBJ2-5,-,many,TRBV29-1,CSVEFGRAQETQYF,TGCAGCGTTGAATTCGGCAGGGCCCAAGAGACCCAGTACTTC
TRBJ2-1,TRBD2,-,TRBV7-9,CASPSGLAGNEQFF,TGTGCCAGCCCCTCGGGACTAGCGGGAAATGAGCAGTTCTTC
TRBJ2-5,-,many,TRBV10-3,CAISRLGVETQYF,TGTGCCATCAGTAGACTCGGGGTTGAGACCCAGTACTTC
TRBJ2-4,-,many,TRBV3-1,CASSQARDSRIVLAKNIQYF,TGTGCCAGCAGCCAAGCTCGGGACTCCCGAATCGTTCTAGCCAAAAACATTCAGTACTTC
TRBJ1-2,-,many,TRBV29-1,CSVESGGDRSFPNYGYTF,TGCAGCGTTGAAAGCGGCGGGGACCGTAGCTTCCCCAACTATGGCTACACCTTC
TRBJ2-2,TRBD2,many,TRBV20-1,CSARDVSGDNTGELFF,TGCAGTGCTAGAGATGTTAGCGGGGATAACACCGGGGAGCTGTTTTTT
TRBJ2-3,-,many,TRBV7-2,CASSLAWVRSTDTQYF,TGTGCCAGCAGCTTAGCGTGGGTCAGAAGCACAGATACGCAGTATTTT
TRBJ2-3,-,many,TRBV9,CASSVDPRDRFDTDTQYF,TGTGCCAGCAGCGTAGACCCCCGGGACCGATTCGACACAGATACGCAGTATTTT
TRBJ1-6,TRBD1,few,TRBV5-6,CASSLEPDRDSPLHF,TGTGCCAGCAGCTTGGAACCGGACAGGGATTCACCCCTCCACTTT
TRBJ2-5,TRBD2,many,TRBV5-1,CASSLGTSGRMQETQYF,TGCGCCAGCAGCTTGGGGACTAGCGGGAGGATGCAAGAGACCCAGTACTTC
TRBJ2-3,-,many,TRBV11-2,CASSLVRWTDTQYF,TGTGCCAGCAGCTTAGTTCGTTGGACAGATACGCAGTATTTT
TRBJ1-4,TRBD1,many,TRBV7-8,CASSANRGTNEKLFF,TGTGCCAGCAGCGCTAACAGGGGAACTAATGAAAAACTGTTTTTT
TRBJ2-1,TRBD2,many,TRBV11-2,CASSSGLADHNEQFF,TGTGCCAGCAGCTCGGGACTAGCGGACCACAATGAGCAGTTCTTC
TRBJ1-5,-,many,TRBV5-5,CASSLVIFPPNSHQPQHF,TGTGCCAGCAGCTTGGTGATTTTCCCACCGAACTCTCATCAGCCCCAGCATTTT
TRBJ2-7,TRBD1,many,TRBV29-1,CSVRTGEMRAYEQYF,TGCAGCGTTAGGACAGGGGAAATGCGGGCCTACGAGCAGTACTTC
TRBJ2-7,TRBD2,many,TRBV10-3,CAISANLAGGSHEQYF,TGTGCCATCAGCGCAAACCTAGCGGGAGGCTCCCACGAGCAGTACTTC
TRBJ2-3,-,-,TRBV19,CASSIRQRGFDTQYF,TGTGCCAGTAGTATAAGGCAGAGAGGTTTTGATACGCAGTATTTT
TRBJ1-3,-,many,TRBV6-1,CASRPTGIGYTIYF,TGTGCCAGCAGACCCACAGGGATAGGATACACCATATATTTT
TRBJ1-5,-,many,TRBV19,CASTPVGNQPQHF,TGTGCCAGCACCCCCGTCGGCAATCAGCCCCAGCATTTT
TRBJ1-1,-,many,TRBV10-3,CAISDQGRTEAFF,TGTGCCATCAGTGATCAGGGGAGGACTGAAGCTTTCTTT
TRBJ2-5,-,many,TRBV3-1,CASARGEIAYQETQYF,TGTGCCAGCGCCCGTGGAGAGATAGCGTACCAAGAGACCCAGTACTTC
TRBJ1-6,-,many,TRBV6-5,CASSYVVPGRLNSPLHF,TGTGCCAGCAGTTACGTGGTTCCAGGAAGGCTTAATTCACCCCTCCACTTT
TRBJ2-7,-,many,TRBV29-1,CSVVAEEELYEQYF,TGCAGCGTTGTAGCGGAAGAGGAGCTCTACGAGCAGTACTTC
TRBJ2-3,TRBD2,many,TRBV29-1,CSGVGGVTDTQYF,TGCAGCGGGGTGGGGGGGGTCACAGATACGCAGTATTTT
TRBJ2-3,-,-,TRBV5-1,CASSFGLASTDTQYF,TGCGCCAGCAGCTTTGGTCTAGCGAGCACAGATACGCAGTATTTT
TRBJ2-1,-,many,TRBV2,CASRGDSGPYNEQFF,TGTGCCAGCAGGGGCGACAGTGGTCCCTACAATGAGCAGTTCTTC
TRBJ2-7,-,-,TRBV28,CASSRLDYRSYEQYF,TGTGCCAGCAGCCGACTGGACTATCGCTCCTACGAGCAGTACTTC
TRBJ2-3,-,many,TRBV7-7,CASSLSSSGVDTQYF,TGTGCTAGCAGCTTAAGCTCGTCAGGCGTAGATACGCAGTATTTT
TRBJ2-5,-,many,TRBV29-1,CSVGLRLEETQYF,TGCAGCGTTGGTTTAAGACTAGAAGAGACCCAGTACTTC
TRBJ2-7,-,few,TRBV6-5,CASSYFPARAYEQYF,TGTGCCAGCAGTTACTTCCCAGCCCGAGCGTACGAGCAGTACTTC
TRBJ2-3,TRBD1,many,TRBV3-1,CASSPRGTVTDTQYF,TGTGCCAGCAGCCCCCGTGGGACAGTCACAGATACGCAGTATTTT
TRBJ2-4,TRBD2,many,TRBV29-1,CSVGAGGRQYF,TGCAGCGTTGGGGCGGGGGGCCGCCAGTACTTC